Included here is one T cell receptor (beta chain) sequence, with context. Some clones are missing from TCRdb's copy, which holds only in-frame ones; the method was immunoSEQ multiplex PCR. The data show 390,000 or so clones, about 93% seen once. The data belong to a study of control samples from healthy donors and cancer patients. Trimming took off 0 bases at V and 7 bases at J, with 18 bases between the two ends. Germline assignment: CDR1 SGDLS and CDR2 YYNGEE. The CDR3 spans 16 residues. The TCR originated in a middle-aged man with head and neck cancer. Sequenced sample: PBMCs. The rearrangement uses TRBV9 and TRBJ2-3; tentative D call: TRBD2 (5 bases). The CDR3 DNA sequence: TGTGCCAGCAGCGTAGAGTTAAGCGGCCTCACTCATACGCAGTATTTT. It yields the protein CASSVELSGLTHTQYF.